This T cell receptor (beta chain) was profiled in a study of T-cell memory formation after mild COVID-19. Background on the study: Largely donor-specific sequence clusters came from two donors.

Constant-segment primers were used for 5'RACE, and the resulting TCR alpha and TCR beta cDNA libraries carried sample barcodes and UMIs. TCRdb re-analysed the 5' RACE reads in MiXCR, keeping a single row per CDR3 protein. The sample carries about 350,000 distinct CDR3 sequences, roughly 13% recorded once. CDR3 length: 13 amino acids. V was pared by 1 base and J by 8 bases, with 11 bases between. Germline V CDR1 and CDR2: SGHVS, FNYEAQ. Study conclusions and caveats: Cross-reactive memory appears to have joined, as suggested by some responding clones showing up in pre-infection memory.

With respect to this clonotype: Its antigen remains unidentified.

The gene calls are TRBV7-6 and TRBJ1-1; D gene uncertain. Source material: PBMCs or a T cell subset sorted from them (not recorded which). The receptor's source is a man between 18 and 35 years old who had mild COVID-19 (a few samples of this study predate the infection). Cell type and time point are not known. CDR3 loop: CASSLGSLGEAFF. The CDR3 DNA reads TGTGCCAGCAGCTTAGGGTCTTTAGGGGAAGCTTTCTTT.